This T cell receptor beta chain came from a study of technical replicates of blood from a few donors. TCRdb's copy holds only in-frame clones and misses some; the assay was immunoSEQ multiplex PCR. Among about 88,000 clones, roughly 94% were seen once, and the ten largest hold around 0.24%. The clonotype originates from a human donor in good health. The sequencing input was T cells isolated from PBMCs.

The DNA for the CDR3 is TGTGCCAGCAGCCAACCGACCGCGGAGAACACTGAAGCTTTCTTT. Translation gives CASSQPTAENTEAFF. The chain employs TRBV4-2 and TRBJ1-1, with D hard to call. The CDR3 contains 15 residues. Germline CDR1 reads LGHNA; CDR2 reads YNFKEQ. The V gene lost 2 bases and the J gene lost 1 base, with 11 bases spanning the gap.